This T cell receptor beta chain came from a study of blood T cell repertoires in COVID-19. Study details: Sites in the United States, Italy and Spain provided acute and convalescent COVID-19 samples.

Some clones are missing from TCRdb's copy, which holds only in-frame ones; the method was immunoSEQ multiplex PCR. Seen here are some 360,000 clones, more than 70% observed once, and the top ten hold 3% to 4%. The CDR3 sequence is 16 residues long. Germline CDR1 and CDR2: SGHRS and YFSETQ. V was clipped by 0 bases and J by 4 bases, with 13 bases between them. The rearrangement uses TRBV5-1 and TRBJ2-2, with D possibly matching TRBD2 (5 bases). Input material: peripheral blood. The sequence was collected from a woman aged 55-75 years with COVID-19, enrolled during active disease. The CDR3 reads CASSLAAGAATGELFF. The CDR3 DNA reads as TGCGCCAGCAGCTTGGCCGCGGGCGCGGCCACCGGGGAGCTGTTTTTT.